This TCR beta chain came from a study of monozygotic twins with inflammatory bowel disease. cDNA was produced in eight separate reactions per sample. TCRdb re-called the 5' RACE reads, yielding one record per CDR3 amino acid sequence without DNA. The sample data list fewer than 550,000 distinct CDR3 sequences. The material sequenced was blood. The TCR comes from a human donor with ulcerative colitis or Crohn's disease, or a healthy co-twin of an affected twin (not recorded which).

Here the CDR3 reads CASSQERGLAGGAYNEQFF. This chain links TRBV3-1 with TRBJ2-1; TCRdb gives TRBD2 as the D gene, but with no DNA this cannot be confirmed. This CDR3 comprises 19 residues. CDR1 and CDR2 (germline): LGHDT, YNNKEL (reference sequence).